The subject of this entry is one T cell receptor beta chain. Its antigen is currently unknown. These data come from a study of post-analysis software for immune sequencing data. Looking at the study overall: The disease courses spanned relapsing-remitting, secondary progressive and progressive-relapsing forms of multiple sclerosis.

Findings and limits, study-wide: When patients were compared with controls, a handful of TRBV segments were more frequent, TRBV5-6, TRBV5-1 and TRBV20-1 among them. The study found significantly lower normalized Chao1 diversity in multiple sclerosis patients than in controls. By F measure, strong co-clustering occurred among samples prepared in the same batch.

Libraries were made from TCR beta cDNA, and they carried unique molecular identifiers. One entry per CDR3 protein, called by TCRdb with MiXCR from the PCR reads. Of fewer than 550,000 distinct CDR3 sequences in the sample, roughly 34% were seen once. The CDR3 runs 15 residues. The V gene's germline CDR1 is SGHAT and CDR2 FQNNGV. V was clipped by 0 bases and J by 2 bases, with 8 bases between them. The TCR was taken from a girl between 2 and 17 years old with multiple sclerosis. Sample: blood. The chain combines TRBV11-2 with TRBJ2-1; maybe TRBD2 (6 bases). CDR3 sequence: CASSLDWGAYNEQFF. CDR3 sequence (DNA): TGTGCCAGCAGCTTAGACTGGGGGGCCTACAATGAGCAGTTCTTC.